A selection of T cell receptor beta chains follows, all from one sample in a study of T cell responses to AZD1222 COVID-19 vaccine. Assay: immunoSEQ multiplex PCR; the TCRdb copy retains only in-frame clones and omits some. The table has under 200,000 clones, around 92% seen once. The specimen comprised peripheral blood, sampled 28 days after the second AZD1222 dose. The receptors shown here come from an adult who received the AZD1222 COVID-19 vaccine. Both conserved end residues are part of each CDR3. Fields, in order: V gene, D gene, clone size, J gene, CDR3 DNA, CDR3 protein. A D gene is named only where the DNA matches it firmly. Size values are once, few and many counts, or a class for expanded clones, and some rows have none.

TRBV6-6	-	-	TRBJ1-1	TGTGCCAGCAGTCCCGGGTCGCGCACTGAAGCTTTCTTT	CASSPGSRTEAFF
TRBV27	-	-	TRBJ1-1	TGTGCCAGCAGTTCACTCTTGAACACTGAAGCTTTCTTT	CASSSLLNTEAFF
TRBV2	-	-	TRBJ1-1	TGTGCCAGCCTGGTCTTCACTGAAGCTTTCTTT	CASLVFTEAFF
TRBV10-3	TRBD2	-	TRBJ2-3	TGTGCCATCAGGACTAGCGGGTACAGCACAGATACGCAGTATTTT	CAIRTSGYSTDTQYF
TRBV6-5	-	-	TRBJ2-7	TGTGCCAGCAGTTACGGGCAGCGCAGCTCCTACGAGCAGTACTTC	CASSYGQRSSYEQYF
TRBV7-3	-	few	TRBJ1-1	TGTGCCAGCAGCTTAATTGGACCGGGATCCACTGAAGCTTTCTTT	CASSLIGPGSTEAFF
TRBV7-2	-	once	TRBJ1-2	TGTGCCAGCAGCCCGTTCGGGTCGGACTATGGCTACACCTTC	CASSPFGSDYGYTF
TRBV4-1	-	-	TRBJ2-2	TGCGCCAGCAGCCAAGGGGCGACTACCGGGGAGCTGTTTTTT	CASSQGATTGELFF
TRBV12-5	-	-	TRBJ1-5	TGTGCTAGTGGTTTAGCAGGGCTGGACAGCAATCAGCCCCAGCATTTT	CASGLAGLDSNQPQHF
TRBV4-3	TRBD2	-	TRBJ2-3	TGCGCCAGCAGCCAAGGGACTAGCGGGAGGAATACAGATACGCAGTATTTT	CASSQGTSGRNTDTQYF
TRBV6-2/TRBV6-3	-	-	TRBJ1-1	TGTGCCAGCAGCTCTCGGGGGTTAAACACTGAAGCTTTCTTT	CASSSRGLNTEAFF
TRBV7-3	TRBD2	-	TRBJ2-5	TGTGCCAGCAGCTCAGGGACTAGCGGGCCCCAAGAGACCCAGTACTTC	CASSSGTSGPQETQYF
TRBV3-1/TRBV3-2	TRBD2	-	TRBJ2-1	TGTGCGGTAATAGGGACTAGTACCTACAATGAGCAGTTCTTC	CAVIGTSTYNEQFF
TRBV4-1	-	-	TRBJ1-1	TGCGCCAGCAGCCCCCCCGACAGGTACACTGAAGCTTTCTTT	CASSPPDRYTEAFF
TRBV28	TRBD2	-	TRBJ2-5	TGTGCCGGAGGAGCGGGACTCCAAGAGACCCAGTACTTC	CAGGAGLQETQYF
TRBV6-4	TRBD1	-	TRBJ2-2	TGTGCCAGCAGTGACTCAGGACAGGGGGACACCGGGGAGCTGTTTTTT	CASSDSGQGDTGELFF
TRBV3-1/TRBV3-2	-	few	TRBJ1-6	TGTGCCAGCAGCCATGGGACAAGAAATTCACCCCTCCACTTT	CASSHGTRNSPLHF
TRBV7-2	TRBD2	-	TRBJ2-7	TGTGCCAGCAGCAACCCTAGCGGGGGGCATTATTTCGAGCAGTACTTC	CASSNPSGGHYFEQYF
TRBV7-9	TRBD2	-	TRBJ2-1	TGTGCCAGCAGCTTCGGACTAGCGCTCACGCGGAATGAGCAGTTCTTC	CASSFGLALTRNEQFF
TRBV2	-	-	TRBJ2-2	TGTGCCAGCAAGGAACGCTTTCCGAACACCGGGGAGCTGTTTTTT	CASKERFPNTGELFF
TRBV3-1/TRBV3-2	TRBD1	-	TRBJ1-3	TGTGCCAGCAGGCAGACAGGGGGAAGCGGAAACACCATATATTTT	CASRQTGGSGNTIYF
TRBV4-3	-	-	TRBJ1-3	TGCGCCAGCAGCCAAGTACTCCTTTCCGGAAACACCATATATTTT	CASSQVLLSGNTIYF
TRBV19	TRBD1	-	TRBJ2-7	TGTGCCAGTAGGGACAGGAGGTCCTACGAGCAGTACTTC	CASRDRRSYEQYF
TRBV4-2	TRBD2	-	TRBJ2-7	TGTGCCAGCAGCCAAGATTTAGCGGGGGCCCTCGCGGGTGAGCAGTACTTC	CASSQDLAGALAGEQYF
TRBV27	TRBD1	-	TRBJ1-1	TGTGCCAGCAGCCTATTCGGACAGGGGGCAAGGACTGAAGCTTTCTTT	CASSLFGQGARTEAFF
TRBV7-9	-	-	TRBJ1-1	TGTGCCAGCAGCTTAACGGGGACTAACACTGAAGCTTTCTTT	CASSLTGTNTEAFF
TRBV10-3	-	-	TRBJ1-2	TGTGCCATCAGTGAGGGAGTGGATGGCTACACCTTC	CAISEGVDGYTF
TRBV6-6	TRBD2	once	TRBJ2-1	TGTGCCAGCGCCTGGGGGGGGTCCTACAATGAGCAGTTCTTC	CASAWGGSYNEQFF
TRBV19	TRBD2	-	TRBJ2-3	TGTGCCAGTAGTATGTTGGCTAGCGGGGGGGGAAGCACAGATACGCAGTATTTT	CASSMLASGGGSTDTQYF
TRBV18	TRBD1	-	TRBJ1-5	TGTGCCAGCTCAGCGGGACAGGTTAATCAGCCCCAGCATTTT	CASSAGQVNQPQHF
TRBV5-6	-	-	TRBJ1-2	TGTGCCAGCAGCTTCGTGGGTCCGGGCACCTATGGCTACACCTTC	CASSFVGPGTYGYTF
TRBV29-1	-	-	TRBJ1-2	TGCAGCGTTGAAGATGCCCAGATACCTCCGGGGGGCTATGGCTACACCTTC	CSVEDAQIPPGGYGYTF
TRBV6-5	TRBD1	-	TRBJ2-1	TGTGCCAGCAGTTTTAGGGGGCGATATATCGATGAGCAGTTCTTC	CASSFRGRYIDEQFF
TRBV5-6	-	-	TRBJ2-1	TGTGCCAGCAGCTTGACAGCACGGGGCGAGAAGGATGATGAGCAGTTCTTC	CASSLTARGEKDDEQFF
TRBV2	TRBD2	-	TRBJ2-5	TGTGCCAGCAGTGATAGGGTAGGAGGCGGGGGATGGGAGACCCAGTACTTC	CASSDRVGGGGWETQYF
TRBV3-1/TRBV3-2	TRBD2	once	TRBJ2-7	TGTGCCAGCAGCCAAATGGCGGGAGTGTTAGAGCAGTACTTC	CASSQMAGVLEQYF
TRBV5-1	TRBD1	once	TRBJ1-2	TGCGCCAGCAGCGAGGGACAGATTCTCTATGGCTACACCTTC	CASSEGQILYGYTF
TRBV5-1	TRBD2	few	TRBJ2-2	TGCGCCAGCAGCTTGGCCGGGGTAAGCGGGAGGCGAACCGGGGAGCTGTTTTTT	CASSLAGVSGRRTGELFF
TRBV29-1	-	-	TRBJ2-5	TGCAGCGGAGAATCCGGTTCCCAAGAGACCCAGTACTTC	CSGESGSQETQYF
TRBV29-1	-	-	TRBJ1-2	TGCAGCGTTGAAGATGCAGGGGATGGCTACACCTTC	CSVEDAGDGYTF
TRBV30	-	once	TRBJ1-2	TGTGCCTGGAATGCCCGGGGGTTCGGGGGCTACACCTTC	CAWNARGFGGYTF
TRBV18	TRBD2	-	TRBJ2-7	TGTGCCAGCTCACCCGGGGGGGGGTTCTACGAGCAGTACTTC	CASSPGGGFYEQYF
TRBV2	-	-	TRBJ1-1	TGTGCCAGCAGAACCAAGGACGGGAACACTGAAGCTTTCTTT	CASRTKDGNTEAFF
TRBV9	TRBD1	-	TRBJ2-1	TGTGCCAGCAGCGTAGGGATCGGCACAGGGGGCGCTATCTACAATGAGCAGTTCTTC	CASSVGIGTGGAIYNEQFF
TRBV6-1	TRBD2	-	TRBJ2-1	TGTGCCAGCAGTGAAGCTAGCGGGGGGTACAATGAGCAGTTCTTC	CASSEASGGYNEQFF
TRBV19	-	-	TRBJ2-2	TGTGCCAGTACCCGGGCCGGGGAGCTGTTTTTT	CASTRAGELFF
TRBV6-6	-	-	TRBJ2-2	TGTGCCATTACGGACAGCAACACCGGGGAGCTGTTTTTT	CAITDSNTGELFF
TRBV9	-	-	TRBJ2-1	TGTGCCAGCAGCGTAGATTTAGCGGCGCCCAATGAGCAGTTCTTC	CASSVDLAAPNEQFF
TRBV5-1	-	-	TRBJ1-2	TGCGCCAGCAGCTTGGGGGGTTTGGGAAACTATGGCTACACCTTC	CASSLGGLGNYGYTF
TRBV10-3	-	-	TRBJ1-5	TGTGCCATCAGTGGGGAGATGAATCAGCCCCAGCATTTT	CAISGEMNQPQHF
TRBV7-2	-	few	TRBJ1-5	TGTGCCAGCAGCTTAGAAGAGGGACAGCCCCAGCATTTT	CASSLEEGQPQHF
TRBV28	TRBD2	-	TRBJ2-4	TGTGCCAGCAGTTTGAGCAGCGGGAGTACGTACATTCAGTACTTC	CASSLSSGSTYIQYF
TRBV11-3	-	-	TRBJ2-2	TGTGCCAGCAGCTGGGGAGACAGAAACACCGGGGAGCTGTTTTTT	CASSWGDRNTGELFF
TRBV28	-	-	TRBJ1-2	TGTGCCAGCAGTGAATGGTTCCAGAACTATGGCTACACCTTC	CASSEWFQNYGYTF
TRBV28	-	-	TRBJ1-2	TGTGCCAGCAGTTTTTACATCGGGAGGGGTGGCTACACCTTC	CASSFYIGRGGYTF
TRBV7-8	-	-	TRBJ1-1	TGTGCCAGCAGCATTCCCGGGACCTTGAACACTGAAGCTTTCTTT	CASSIPGTLNTEAFF
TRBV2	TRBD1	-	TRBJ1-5	TGTGCCAGCAGTTTAGACAGGGCCCTTAATCAGCCCCAGCATTTT	CASSLDRALNQPQHF
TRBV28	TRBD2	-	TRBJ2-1	TGTGCCAGCAGTTTAACCGGACTAGTGGGCAATGAGCAGTTCTTC	CASSLTGLVGNEQFF
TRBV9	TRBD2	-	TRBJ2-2	TGTGCCAGCAGCGCGCCGGGACTAGCGTCCCTTACCGGGGAGCTGTTTTTT	CASSAPGLASLTGELFF
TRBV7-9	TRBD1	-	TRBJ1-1	TGTGCCAGCAGCCCCCTACAGGGGGAGTACGGGGGGAGGACTGAAGCTTTCTTT	CASSPLQGEYGGRTEAFF